The rows below give T cell receptor beta chains drawn from one sample of a study of blood T cell repertoires in COVID-19. TCRdb's table, derived via immunoSEQ multiplex PCR, lists solely in-frame clones and lacks some. The data hold under 150,000 clones, with over 75% observed a single time. Input material: peripheral blood. The receptors were gathered from a man in his fifties or sixties with active or convalescent COVID-19. Each CDR3 is given with its conserved first and last residue. The D gene is left open where the match is weak. Part of the rows lack a size; the others show once, few, many or a class for expanded clones.

>NA|TRBV2|TRBD1|TRBJ1-5
CASSEVRGHDQPQHF
TGTGCCAGCAGTGAGGTCAGGGGGCACGATCAGCCCCAGCATTTT
>NA|TRBV28|NA|TRBJ2-5
CASMRGRETQYF
TGTGCCAGCATGAGAGGGAGGGAGACCCAGTACTTC
>NA|TRBV27|TRBD1|TRBJ2-7
CASSATGAYEQYF
TGTGCCAGCAGTGCAACAGGGGCCTACGAGCAGTACTTC
>few|TRBV7-9|TRBD1|TRBJ1-2
CASTESGTGAHRGYTF
TGTGCCAGCACCGAATCAGGGACAGGGGCCCATAGGGGCTACACCTTC
>NA|TRBV15|TRBD2|TRBJ2-1
CATSRDRTSGREQFF
TGTGCCACCAGCAGAGATAGGACTAGCGGACGGGAGCAGTTCTTC
>few|TRBV9|TRBD2|TRBJ2-1
CASSVEASGIYNEQFF
TGTGCCAGCAGCGTAGAGGCTAGCGGGATCTACAATGAGCAGTTCTTC
>NA|TRBV6-5|TRBD1|TRBJ2-1
CASGLTTGGYEQFF
TGTGCCAGCGGACTGACCACAGGGGGTTATGAGCAGTTCTTC
>NA|TRBV7-6|NA|TRBJ1-2
CASSPSGNYGYTF
TGTGCCAGCAGCCCATCAGGGAACTATGGCTACACCTTC
>NA|TRBV7-8|NA|TRBJ2-7
CASSLDPPVRGEYEQYF
TGTGCCAGCAGCTTAGACCCCCCCGTACGGGGAGAATACGAGCAGTACTTC
>NA|TRBV28|NA|TRBJ1-6
CASSAGANNSPLHF
TGTGCCAGCAGTGCAGGGGCGAATAATTCACCCCTCCACTTT
>NA|TRBV2|TRBD2|TRBJ2-3
CASSVNSGSTDTQYF
TGTGCCAGCAGTGTAAATAGCGGGTCCACAGATACGCAGTATTTT
>NA|TRBV4-1|NA|TRBJ1-6
CASSQESGRLNSPLHF
TGCGCCAGCAGCCAAGAATCAGGGCGCTTAAATTCACCCCTCCACTTT
>NA|TRBV7-3|NA|TRBJ2-2
CASSKAQGYTGELFF
TGTGCCAGCAGCAAAGCTCAGGGATACACCGGGGAGCTGTTTTTT
>NA|TRBV2|TRBD1|TRBJ2-3
CASSGQGANTDTQYF
TGTGCCAGCAGTGGACAGGGGGCAAATACAGATACGCAGTATTTT
>NA|TRBV24-1|NA|TRBJ2-3
CATSDPFPDTQYF
TGTGCCACCAGTGATCCCTTTCCAGATACGCAGTATTTT
>NA|TRBV7-9|TRBD1|TRBJ2-4
CASRTTGESKNIQYF
TGTGCCAGCAGGACGACAGGGGAATCCAAAAACATTCAGTACTTC
>NA|TRBV6-2/TRBV6-3|TRBD1|TRBJ2-7
CASSDPDRVKDEQYF
TGTGCCAGCAGTGACCCGGACAGGGTTAAAGACGAGCAGTACTTC
>once|TRBV5-1|TRBD2|TRBJ2-5
CASSFNRLAQETQYF
TGCGCCAGCAGCTTCAATCGACTAGCTCAAGAGACCCAGTACTTC
>NA|TRBV24-1|NA|TRBJ1-2
CATSGTKQGDYGYTF
TGTGCCACCAGTGGGACAAAACAAGGGGACTATGGCTACACCTTC
>NA|TRBV28|TRBD2|TRBJ2-7
CASLGRREVDEQYF
TGTGCCAGCCTGGGCCGGCGGGAGGTCGACGAGCAGTACTTC
>NA|TRBV4-1|NA|TRBJ2-3
CASSQVPRGSGRTDTQYF
TGCGCCAGCAGCCAAGTCCCCCGGGGGAGCGGGCGCACAGATACGCAGTATTTT
>NA|TRBV18|NA|TRBJ1-6
CASSLGQYNSPLHF
TGTGCCAGCTCACTGGGACAATATAATTCACCCCTCCACTTT
>NA|TRBV6-5|TRBD1|TRBJ2-5
CASSPGQGWTQYF
TGTGCCAGCAGCCCCGGACAGGGGTGGACCCAGTACTTC
>NA|TRBV12-3/TRBV12-4|TRBD2|TRBJ2-1
CASGYSGTNEQFF
TGTGCCAGCGGATATAGCGGGACCAATGAGCAGTTCTTC
>NA|TRBV18|TRBD1|TRBJ2-3
CASSRAQGLRDTQYF
TGTGCCAGCTCACGGGCACAGGGGCTCAGAGATACGCAGTATTTT
>NA|TRBV5-1|NA|TRBJ1-4
CASSLVQGNEKLFF
TGCGCCAGCAGCTTGGTACAGGGTAACGAAAAACTGTTTTTT
>few|TRBV5-1|TRBD2|TRBJ2-5
CASSAGTSGYQETQYF
TGCGCCAGCAGCGCCGGGACTAGCGGGTACCAAGAGACCCAGTACTTC
>NA|TRBV2|NA|TRBJ1-1
CASSEQNTEAFF
TGTGCCAGCAGTGAACAGAACACTGAAGCTTTCTTT
>NA|TRBV5-4|NA|TRBJ1-2
CASSLDTGGYGYTF
TGTGCCAGCAGCTTGGACACGGGAGGCTATGGCTACACCTTC
>once|TRBV19|NA|TRBJ2-3
CASTSALGPSTDTQYF
TGTGCCAGTACGAGTGCTTTGGGGCCATCCACAGATACGCAGTATTTT
>many|TRBV7-3|NA|TRBJ2-2
CASSFLVRGTGELFF
TGTGCCAGCAGCTTCCTCGTACGGGGCACCGGGGAGCTGTTTTTT
>NA|TRBV7-8|TRBD1|TRBJ1-2
CASSSEGTGYRYGYTF
TGTGCCAGCAGCTCGGAGGGGACAGGGTATCGGTATGGCTACACCTTC
>medium-sized|TRBV3-1/TRBV3-2|TRBD2|TRBJ2-7
CASSRQPPLAGTYEQYF
TGTGCCAGCAGCCGGCAACCCCCACTAGCGGGCACCTACGAGCAGTACTTC
>NA|TRBV3-1/TRBV3-2|NA|TRBJ2-3
CASSQVGAGTDTQYF
TGTGCCAGCAGCCAAGTAGGTGCGGGGACAGATACGCAGTATTTT
>NA|TRBV18|NA|TRBJ1-5
CASSPVGGQNSNQPQHF
TGTGCCAGCTCACCAGTAGGGGGACAAAATAGCAATCAGCCCCAGCATTTT
>NA|TRBV28|NA|TRBJ2-4
CASSNIATGDIQYF
TGTGCCAGCAGTAACATAGCGACGGGGGACATTCAGTACTTC
>NA|TRBV9|NA|TRBJ1-4
CASSVTENEKLFF
TGTGCCAGCAGCGTTACGGAGAATGAAAAACTGTTTTTT
>NA|TRBV9|TRBD1|TRBJ1-2
CASSTRDRGELALEVGDGYTF
TGTGCCAGCAGCACACGGGACAGGGGGGAACTTGCGCTGGAGGTAGGGGATGGCTACACCTTC
>few|TRBV21-1|NA|TRBJ2-7
CASSPSPTGGREQYF
TGTGCCAGCAGCCCCTCTCCGACAGGGGGACGCGAGCAGTACTTC
>NA|TRBV5-1|NA|TRBJ2-1
CASSPNLYRAAGEQFF
TGCGCCAGCAGCCCCAATCTTTACAGGGCGGCAGGTGAGCAGTTCTTC
>NA|TRBV11-3|NA|TRBJ2-5
CASSERAQETQYF
TGTGCCAGCAGCGAGCGCGCCCAAGAGACCCAGTACTTC
>few|TRBV7-2|NA|TRBJ2-6
CASSLGASSGANVLTF
TGTGCCAGCAGCTTAGGTGCGAGCTCTGGGGCCAACGTCCTGACTTTC